The clone carrying this T cell receptor (beta chain) was detected many times. As yet, its antigen is unknown. This entry belongs to a study of T-cell reconstitution after alpha-beta-depleted transplantation in children. The TCRbeta library was prepared with unique molecular identifiers. TCRdb fed the PCR reads into MiXCR, producing one record per CDR3 protein. There are fewer than 550,000 distinct CDR3 sequences in the sample; about an eighth occur only once, and 11% to 15% lies in the top ten. Study findings and constraints: T cells produced anew were the main source of T-cell counts and diversity one year after transplant. Surviving recipient T cells and thymic progenitors accounted for the high day-60 TCRbeta diversity observed in some patients. Expanded graft clones, several hundred of them, were reportedly the source of alpha-beta T cells about two months after transplant.

The CDR3 is 13 residues long. Trimming took off 7 bases at V and 5 bases at J, with 14 bases between the two ends. This receptor was obtained from a female patient aged 2-10 years who had a stem cell transplant for aplastic anemia, so the T cells may come from the graft donor. The V and J genes are TRBV12-3 or TRBV12-4 and TRBJ1-1, with D unclear. The specimen was PBMCs, mostly from graft donor cells, collected 180 days after TCRalphabeta/CD19-depleted stem cell transplant. CDR3 sequence reads: CASIGLSGTEAFF. As DNA, the CDR3 is TGTGCCAGCATCGGTCTCTCCGGGACTGAAGCTTTCTTT.